This T cell receptor beta chain was obtained from a study of control samples from healthy donors and cancer patients. TCRdb's copy holds only in-frame clones and misses some; the assay was immunoSEQ multiplex PCR. Of 80,000 or so clones listed, 90% to 95% are singletons. This CDR3 is built from 13 residues. Germline V gene data show CDR1 as MNHEY and CDR2 as SVGAGI. V lost 6 bases to trimming and J lost 7 bases, with 10 bases between them. Sequencing input: blood. This TCR derives from a woman aged 40 to 50 in good health. V and J are TRBV6-5 and TRBJ1-6; unclear D gene. This CDR3 is CASRKQPNSPLHF. CDR3 sequence (DNA): TGTGCCAGCAGAAAACAGCCCAATTCACCCCTCCACTTT.